The clone carrying this TCR beta chain was recorded many times. Its antigen is unknown. Mismatch with germline at one junction end may stem from a read error. The sample comes from a study of regulatory T cells in long-lasting Graves disease. Study overall: Antithyroid drugs had been taken by newly diagnosed Graves' patients for under 3 months.

Through Arm-PCR of CDR3 regions and iRepertoire HTBI primers, TCR beta libraries were built. Original methodology: From all samples, identification returned 12 to 15 TRBJ and 60 to 80 TRBV segments. TCRdb re-called the multiplex PCR reads through MiXCR, storing one row per CDR3 protein. The V and J calls and clone size are TCRdb's, not the authors'. In the table there are about 320,000 distinct CDR3 sequences, approximately 20% of which are singletons. Study-wide points: Whereas new patients shared 966 public clonotypes, persistent patients shared more, at about 3,000.

Time point indicated: newly diagnosed GD, antithyroid drugs for less than 3 months. The TCR library was prepared using RNA isolated from PBMCs. Germline lookup yields CDR1 SGHRS and CDR2 YFSETQ. The CDR3 is made up of 16 amino acids. This receptor was taken from a female donor with Graves disease. The specimen comprised peripheral blood mononuclear cells (PBMCs), sampled at new diagnosis, from a patient treated with antithyroid drugs. The chain links TRBV5-1 to TRBJ2-1, with 11 bases lining up with TRBD2. In nucleotides, the CDR3 is TGTGCCAGCAGCGAAGGGACTAGCGGATTCTACAATGAGCAGTTCTTC. The encoded protein is CASSEGTSGFYNEQFF.